This T cell receptor (beta chain) was profiled in a study of vaccination effects on CD4 cells after COVID-19. This table comes from immunoSEQ multiplex PCR, and its TCRdb copy is limited to in-frame clones, with some not included. The table lists some 25,000 clones, roughly four fifths of them singletons, with roughly 15% in the top ten. A single count supports this clone. No antigen is known for it. Antigen-specific CD4+ T cells were expanded (with viral peptide pools) by the ViraFEST assay ahead of sequencing. It was after approximately 11 days of culture that CD4+ T cells were isolated. PCR-confirmed SARS-CoV-2 infection occurred in the person between March and December 2020. Wells containing a few million PBMC each were cultured with approximately 9.2 IU/ml IL-2 and about 9.7 ug/ml peptides. The CDR3 runs 13 residues. Trimming took off 3 bases at V and 5 bases at J, with 10 bases between the two ends. The V gene's germline CDR1 is MNHEY and CDR2 SMNVEV (reference sequence).

Sequencing used CD4+ T cells from PBMCs cultured with SARS-CoV-2 spike peptides, obtained before COVID-19 vaccination. The chain has TRBV27 and TRBJ1-1; tentative D call: TRBD1 (5 bases). The receptor's source is a human donor who had a prior SARS-CoV-2 infection. The CDR3 protein is CASSLGLRTEAFF. DNA of the CDR3: TGTGCCAGCAGTTTGGGACTAAGGACTGAAGCTTTCTTT.